Listed below are T cell receptor beta chains from one sample, sequenced in a study of response to subunit inactivated influenza vaccine. Using its own MiXCR run on the RT-PCR reads, TCRdb lists one record per CDR3 protein. Here the sample spans hundreds of thousands of distinct CDR3 sequences, less than 15% being singletons. This material consisted of PBMCs from blood, taken 14 to 15 days before vaccination. The receptors were gathered from a man aged 45 to 65 who received an inactivated influenza vaccine. The conserved cysteine and the conserved F or W are not part of the CDR3 here.

CDR3 protein	V gene	J gene
ASSSGYRGGSPLH	TRBV27	TRBJ1-6
ASSLSRQGGATQY	TRBV12-3/TRBV12-4	TRBJ2-3
AISEGPGKTYEQY	TRBV10-3	TRBJ2-7
ASSSDHRTAKNIQY	TRBV5-1	TRBJ2-4
ASSLGAGENEQF	TRBV7-9	TRBJ2-1
ASSRNSGRHTELAKNIQY	TRBV28	TRBJ2-4
ASSVDGTGVYEQY	TRBV9	TRBJ2-7
ASSFGPRFSTDTQY	TRBV28	TRBJ2-3
SARPSGSYNEQF	TRBV20-1	TRBJ2-1
ASNPGFTGGEQY	TRBV7-2	TRBJ2-7
ASSSWF	TRBV7-9	TRBJ2-2
DEPRRTDTQY	TRBV12-3/TRBV12-4	TRBJ2-3
ASSLGSGGKNEQY	TRBV12-3/TRBV12-4	TRBJ2-7
ASSLTSTGTGSYEQY	TRBV12-3/TRBV12-4	TRBJ2-7
ASSWANTDTQY	TRBV28	TRBJ2-3
ATSLPGGGTEAF	TRBV15	TRBJ1-1
ASSLALVVDTQY	TRBV5-6	TRBJ2-3
ASSGDRGQGNEQF	TRBV7-9	TRBJ2-1
ASSQVLLEEQF	TRBV4-1	TRBJ2-1
AWAVGQGHQPQH	TRBV30	TRBJ1-5
SVGHRDRVHEQY	TRBV29-1	TRBJ2-7
ASSPGGRDEQF	TRBV7-8	TRBJ2-1
ASSFPVTGEQY	TRBV5-4	TRBJ2-7
ASSLSPGKGNEQF	TRBV11-2	TRBJ2-1
ASSLGPGGPGYT	TRBV7-2	TRBJ1-2
ASSQDSGPGYEQY	TRBV3-1	TRBJ2-7
SALEFGNEQF	TRBV20-1	TRBJ2-1
ASSLLATWY	TRBV28	TRBJ2-7
ASSWVTGTSDSDTQY	TRBV7-9	TRBJ2-3
ASSQDGGRAFNEQF	TRBV4-2	TRBJ2-1
ASSQDPRGNTGELF	TRBV4-3	TRBJ2-2
SAREGRQLNQPQH	TRBV20-1	TRBJ1-5